The 21 T cell receptor beta chains below were found in one sample sequenced in a study of CD8 T cells in ankylosing spondylitis. TCRdb redid the calling of the 5' RACE reads with MiXCR, one entry per CDR3 protein. Counted here are some 140,000 distinct CDR3 sequences, 7% to 9% occurring once; the ten biggest clones make up 7.3%. The sequencing sample was made of synovial fluid, either unsorted or a sorted T cell fraction (not recorded which). These receptors originate from a male donor with ankylosing spondylitis.

This clonotype was recorded a few times. The chain links TRBV5-1 to TRBJ1-2, with a possible D match to TRBD1 (5 bases). The CDR3 loop spans 15 amino acids. The V gene lost 0 bases and the J gene lost 2 bases, with 11 bases spanning the gap. Germline CDR1 SGHRS, CDR2 YFSETQ. The CDR3 DNA reads as TGCGCCAGCAGCTTGGAACCGGGACCCAACTATGGCTACACCTTC. It yields the protein CASSLEPGPNYGYTF.

There are many counts of this clonotype. V usage is TRBV11-3 and J usage is TRBJ2-1; D unclear. This CDR3 region has 15 residues. Germline V gives CDR1 SGHNT, CDR2 YENEEA. The V and J ends lost 1 base and 3 bases respectively, with 10 bases between them. CDR3 in amino acids: CASSLGSSNYNEQFF. The CDR3 bases are TGTGCCAGCAGCTTAGGTTCTTCCAACTACAATGAGCAGTTCTTC.

This clonotype was seen repeatedly, ten times or more. CDR3 DNA sequence: TGCAGCGTGGGGACCGTGAACACTGAAGCTTTCTTT. Its protein is CSVGTVNTEAFF. V and J are TRBV29-1 and TRBJ1-1; maybe TRBD1 (5 bases). This CDR3 has 12 amino acids. The germline CDR1 and CDR2 sequences are SQVTM and ANQGSEA. Trimming shortened V by 6 bases and J by 0 bases, and 8 bases separated the two germline ends.

This rearrangement joins TRBV6-4 to TRBJ2-5; weak D call: TRBD1 (8 bases). The CDR3 has 15 amino acids. Trimming cost V 3 bases and J 3 bases, with 14 bases left between them. Germline CDR1 and CDR2: MRHNA and SNTAGT. DNA of the CDR3: TGTGCCAGCAGTGAAGGACAGGGAGGGGAAGAGACCCAGTACTTC. Protein product: CASSEGQGGEETQYF.

This clonotype has at least ten counts. The J gene is TRBJ2-1, the V gene TRBV28, with 8 bases that match TRBD2. Germline CDR1 and CDR2: MDHEN and SYDVKM. The length of the CDR3 is 14 residues. Trimming took 6 bases from V and 4 from J; bases not matched to a gene: 5. This chain's CDR3 is CASRQTSAYNEQFF. DNA for the CDR3: TGTGCCAGCAGACAGACTAGCGCTTACAATGAGCAGTTCTTC.

V is TRBV5-1 and J is TRBJ1-1; TRBD1 matches at 7 bases. The V gene end was trimmed by 4 bases and the J gene end by 11 bases; junction bases not matched to a gene: 20. Germline loops: CDR1 SGHRS, CDR2 YFSETQ. This CDR3 spans 16 amino acids. CDR3 in amino acids: CASSPSQGTTFGYAFF. CDR3 in DNA: TGCGCCAGCAGCCCATCACAGGGGACGACCTTCGGATATGCTTTCTTT.

This clonotype has a count of ten or more. This chain connects TRBV4-2 to TRBJ1-3; D is ambiguous. Germline V gene sequence: CDR1 LGHNA, CDR2 YNFKEQ. The CDR3 runs 18 residues. V lost 1 base, J lost 0 bases, and 16 bases lay in between. This CDR3 reads CASSQAGLGFTSGNTIYF. The CDR3 DNA follows: TGTGCCAGCAGCCAAGCCGGCCTTGGGTTTACCTCTGGAAACACCATATATTTT.

This clonotype was observed many times. V is TRBV10-3 and J is TRBJ2-7; 9 bases agree with TRBD2. The germline gives CDR1 ENHRY, CDR2 SYGVKD. With V trimmed by 0 bases and J by 4 bases, 1 base remained unmatched. This CDR3 is 14 amino acids long. The CDR3: CAISESAGGYEQYF. CDR3 coding DNA: TGTGCCATCAGTGAGTCGGCGGGGGGGTACGAGCAGTACTTC.

This clonotype turned up a few times. V and J are TRBV9 and TRBJ2-5, with D unresolved. The CDR3 length is 11 residues. Germline V CDR1 and CDR2: SGDLS, YYNGEE. Trimming pared 7 bases from V and 5 bases from J, leaving 9 bases between. In DNA, the CDR3 is TGTGCCAGCGTAGGTGGCGAGACCCAGTACTTC. Residues: CASVGGETQYF.

This clonotype was found many times. This chain uses TRBV7-2 with TRBJ1-2, with D perhaps matching TRBD1 (6 bases). The CDR3 extends over 16 amino acids. V lost 3 bases to trimming and J lost 4 bases, with 18 bases between them. Germline CDR1 SGHTA, CDR2 FQGNSA. The CDR3 coding sequence is TGTGCCAGCAGCTTCGACGGGGGCCCCCGTGGCTATGGCTACACCTTC. This translates into CASSFDGGPRGYGYTF. Supplemented by reference TRBV7-2 and TRBJ1-2, the full variable domain reads GAGVSQSPSNKVTEKGKDVELRCDPISGHTALYWYRQSLGQGLEFLIYFQGNSAPDKSGLPSDRFSAERTGGSVSTLTIQRTQQEDSAVYLCASSFDGGPRGYGYTFGSGTRLTVV.

The table lists this clonotype with a few counts. The rearrangement links TRBV11-1 to TRBJ1-1; D gene ambiguous. This CDR3 spans 16 amino acids. V was shortened by 5 bases and J by 5 bases, with 21 bases between the two germline ends. CDR1 is SGHAT, CDR2 FQDESV, per germline (reference sequence). CDR3 residues: CASSRKGGMSTTEAFF. CDR3 bases: TGTGCCAGCAGCCGAAAGGGTGGTATGTCTACTACTGAAGCTTTCTTT.

This clonotype has only a few counts. V usage is TRBV6-1 and J usage is TRBJ2-5, with TRBD1 as a possible D gene (7 bases). Germline CDR1 is MNHNS and CDR2 is SASEGT. The CDR3 covers 16 residues. V was cut by 4 bases and J by 5 bases, with 20 bases left in between. CDR3 region: CASSANRQGRGETQYF. The CDR3 nucleotides read TGTGCCAGCAGTGCAAACCGACAGGGCCGGGGGGAGACCCAGTACTTC.

This clonotype came up many times. The V and J genes are TRBV13 and TRBJ1-4, with TRBD1 as a possible D gene (5 bases). Germline V gives CDR1 PRHDT, CDR2 FYEKMQ (reference sequence). The CDR3 runs to 13 residues. The ends were cut back, 2 bases at V and 7 bases at J, with 8 bases in the middle. The CDR3, as DNA: TGTGCCAGCAGCTTAAGGGGCCTTGAAAAACTGTTTTTT. It yields the protein CASSLRGLEKLFF.

There are many counts of this clonotype. The chain joins TRBV4-1 to TRBJ1-1; no firm D call. The V and J ends lost 6 bases and 6 bases respectively, with 20 bases between them. The CDR3 has 15 residues. Germline CDR1 is MGHRA and CDR2 is YSYEKL. CDR3 loop: CASSRYRGSRAEAFF. The DNA for the CDR3 is TGCGCCAGCAGTAGGTACAGAGGGAGTCGGGCTGAAGCTTTCTTT.

Ten or more counts support this clonotype. This rearrangement joins TRBV20-1 to TRBJ2-7; the match to TRBD2 covers 9 bases. V lost 0 bases to trimming and J lost 1 base; unmatched junction nucleotides: 22. Germline values: CDR1 DFQATT, CDR2 SNEGSKA (reference sequence). The CDR3 totals 21 residues. The CDR3 DNA reads TGCAGTGCTAGAGATATCTCGATGGGGGGTCGGCGGGAGGGCCAATCCTACGAGCAGTACTTC. Its translation is CSARDISMGGRREGQSYEQYF.

The chain employs TRBV6-5 and TRBJ2-7; the D gene could be TRBD1 or TRBD2 (6 bases each). The germline CDR1 and CDR2 sequences are MNHEY and SVGAGI. This CDR3 spans 13 amino acids. V was trimmed by 0 bases and J by 6 bases, leaving 9 bases between them. CDR3 DNA sequence: TGTGCCAGCAGTTACTCGAGGGGGGCCGAGCAGTACTTC. Its translation: CASSYSRGAEQYF.

This clonotype was seen a handful of times. This chain links TRBV6-1 with TRBJ1-5; TRBD1 aligns across 9 bases. The CDR3 contains 15 residues. The germline CDR1 and CDR2 sequences are MNHNS and SASEGT. V dropped 6 bases and J dropped 6; count of bases not matched to a gene: 9. This chain's CDR3 is CASSRTGAISQPQHF. As DNA, the CDR3 is TGTGCCAGCAGCCGGACAGGGGCAATTAGTCAGCCCCAGCATTTT.

This clonotype occurred many times. The J gene is TRBJ1-3, the V gene TRBV27; perhaps TRBD1 as D (5 bases). CDR1 is MNHEY and CDR2 is SMNVEV in the germline V gene (reference sequence). The CDR3 totals 17 residues. V shed 0 bases and J shed 0 bases, with 12 bases lying between them. The CDR3 is CASSLSLVQGSGNTIYF. As DNA, the CDR3 is TGTGCCAGCAGTTTATCTTTGGTCCAGGGCTCTGGAAACACCATATATTTT.

This clonotype was seen many times. The V gene is TRBV20-1, the J gene TRBJ1-5; possible D gene TRBD1, 5 bases. Germline-derived CDR1 and CDR2 are DFQATT and SNEGSKA (reference sequence). The CDR3 covers 15 residues. V was cut by 6 bases and J by 0 bases, with 15 bases left in between. In DNA, the CDR3 is TGCAGTGCCGCCCGGGGACGGATTAGCAATCAGCCCCAGCATTTT. This gives the protein CSAARGRISNQPQHF.

This clonotype was observed at least ten times. The V call is TRBV20-1, the J call TRBJ2-1, with 9 bases fitting TRBD1. V trimming: 3 bases; J trimming: 3 bases; junction bases outside the gene matches: 6. The CDR3 length is 15 residues. The V gene's germline CDR1 is DFQATT and CDR2 SNEGSKA (reference sequence). Here the CDR3 DNA reads TGCAGTGCTAGTCAACCGGGACAGGGCTACAATGAGCAGTTCTTC. This sequence encodes CSASQPGQGYNEQFF.

This clonotype was counted at least ten times. The CDR3 DNA reads TGTGCCAGCATCCCACCGACAGGGAATCAAGCTTTCTTT. It encodes CASIPPTGNQAFF. J is TRBJ1-1 and V is TRBV12-3 or TRBV12-4; 7 bases fit TRBD1. The trim removed 7 bases at V and 9 bases at J, leaving 11 bases unmatched. The CDR3 runs to 13 residues.